The following is a T cell receptor beta chain sequence with its context. Its specificity is unknown. An end of the junction does not agree with germline; a read error may underlie this. The missing CDR3 end, 3 residues past where the read stops, is filled in from the germline J gene. Repertoires were generated with immunoSEQ multiplex PCR, while TCRdb's copy carries only in-frame clones and drops some. Observed in the sample are some 14,000 clones, none of them singletons. The data were taken from a study of T cell clonality in common variable immunodeficiency. Study-level points and caveats: CVID subjects shared fewer TCRbeta clones than healthy controls did. Patient heterogeneity in the CVID cohort limited correlations between repertoire features and clinical complications. Fewer deletions and N-nucleotide insertions were reportedly seen in common variable immunodeficiency TCR beta sequences.

Most patients and controls had Caucasian heritage. Blood samples were heparinized, about 4.5 to 8 ml per donor. Per the germline V gene, CDR1 is SSHAT and CDR2 is FNYEAQ (reference sequence). The CDR3 extends over 12 amino acids. This TCR was sampled from a human donor with common variable immunodeficiency. Source material: peripheral blood mononuclear cells. V usage is TRBV7-7 and J usage is TRBJ1-4, with D perhaps matching TRBD1 (5 bases). Incomplete CDR3 DNA: TGTGCTAGCAGCCGTAGGGGAGGGAAA. It codes for CASSRRGGK. The full-length CDR3 reads as CASSRRGGKLFF.